Listed below are T cell receptor beta chains from one sample, sequenced in a study of blood T cell repertoires in COVID-19. The table came from immunoSEQ multiplex PCR; TCRdb's copy has only in-frame clones and leaves some out. In the table there are about 200,000 clones, about four fifths of which are singletons. Input material: peripheral blood. The source of these receptors is a woman of 80 years or more with COVID-19, enrolled during active disease. Both conserved end residues are part of each CDR3. The D gene is left open where the match is weak. Clone size, where shown, is once, few, many, or a class for clones that have expanded.

TRBJ2-3,.,.,TRBV6-1,TGTGCCAGCAGTGAGGTGGGGAGTGGAGATACGCAGTATTTT,CASSEVGSGDTQYF
TRBJ1-5,.,.,TRBV28,TGTGCCAGCAGCCTATTATGGGCGCCCCAGCATTTT,CASSLLWAPQHF
TRBJ2-6,.,TRBD1,TRBV28,TGTGCCAGCAGTTTATTCGGACAGGGCTCCTCTGGGGCCAACGTCCTGACTTTC,CASSLFGQGSSGANVLTF
TRBJ1-1,once,.,TRBV5-1,TGCGCCAGCAGCTCGACTGCGGGGAACACTGAAGCTTTCTTT,CASSSTAGNTEAFF
TRBJ1-3,few,TRBD1,TRBV5-4,TGTGCCAGCAGCTTGGTGGGGGGTGGCAGGGGGCACGGAAACACCATATATTTT,CASSLVGGGRGHGNTIYF
TRBJ1-2,.,.,TRBV5-4,TGTGCCAGCAGCTTGGATTATGACTATGGCTACACCTTC,CASSLDYDYGYTF
TRBJ1-4,.,.,TRBV3-1/TRBV3-2,TGTGCCAGCAGCCAAGGGGGGCCGGGAAAACTGTTTTTT,CASSQGGPGKLFF
TRBJ1-5,.,.,TRBV11-2,TGTGCCAGCAGCCCTAATAGCAATCAGCCCCAGCATTTT,CASSPNSNQPQHF
TRBJ1-1,.,.,TRBV19,TGTGCCAGTAGTAGGTTGACTTTGAACACTGAAGCTTTCTTT,CASSRLTLNTEAFF
TRBJ2-1,.,.,TRBV15,TGTGCCACCAGCAGAGATTGGGGGGGCCCCAATGAGCAGTTCTTC,CATSRDWGGPNEQFF
TRBJ1-2,.,TRBD1,TRBV4-1,TGCGCCAGCAGCCAGGACCACAGGGGGCTGGGCTACACCTTC,CASSQDHRGLGYTF
TRBJ1-2,.,.,TRBV28,TGTGCCAGCAGTTCTGCAGGGGTTGGGAACTATGGCTACACCTTC,CASSSAGVGNYGYTF
TRBJ1-5,.,.,TRBV20-1,TGCAGTGCCCGGGGTCATCAGCCCCAGCATTTT,CSARGHQPQHF
TRBJ1-6,.,TRBD1,TRBV18,TGTGCCAGCTCACTAACACAGGGGGACTCACCCCTCCACTTT,CASSLTQGDSPLHF
TRBJ1-2,.,TRBD1,TRBV7-3,TGTGCCAGCAGCTCCCAGGGGGGCCGGGAGAGTGGCTACACCTTC,CASSSQGGRESGYTF
TRBJ2-5,.,.,TRBV21-1,TGTGCCAGCACAAGACAGGGAATAGCTGGAGAGACCCAGTACTTC,CASTRQGIAGETQYF
TRBJ2-3,.,.,TRBV5-1,TGCGCCAGCAGCTTCCCGGGACACCCCACAGATACGCAGTATTTT,CASSFPGHPTDTQYF
TRBJ1-1,.,.,TRBV27,TGTGCCAGCAGTTTATCGATGGCGAACACTGAAGCTTTCTTT,CASSLSMANTEAFF
TRBJ1-1,.,TRBD1,TRBV19,TGTGCCAGTAAAGGGGGCGACACTGAAGCTTTCTTT,CASKGGDTEAFF
TRBJ2-1,.,.,TRBV2,TGTGCCAGCAAGGAGAACTCCTACAATGAGCAGTTCTTC,CASKENSYNEQFF
TRBJ2-1,.,.,TRBV7-2,TGTGCCAGCAGCCTACTACACAATGAGCAGTTCTTC,CASSLLHNEQFF
TRBJ1-2,.,TRBD1,TRBV5-1,TGCGCCAGCAGCCCCGGGACAGCGCGAAGTGGCTACACCTTC,CASSPGTARSGYTF
TRBJ2-5,once,.,TRBV29-1,TGCAGCGCACAGGGCCCAGAGGAGACCCAGTACTTC,CSAQGPEETQYF
TRBJ2-2,once,.,TRBV5-1,TGCGCCAGCAGCCTAGGACAGATAACCGGGGAGCTGTTTTTT,CASSLGQITGELFF
TRBJ2-1,.,TRBD2,TRBV9,TGTGCCAGCAGCGTAGACGGGGGGTCCTACAATGAGCAGTTCTTC,CASSVDGGSYNEQFF